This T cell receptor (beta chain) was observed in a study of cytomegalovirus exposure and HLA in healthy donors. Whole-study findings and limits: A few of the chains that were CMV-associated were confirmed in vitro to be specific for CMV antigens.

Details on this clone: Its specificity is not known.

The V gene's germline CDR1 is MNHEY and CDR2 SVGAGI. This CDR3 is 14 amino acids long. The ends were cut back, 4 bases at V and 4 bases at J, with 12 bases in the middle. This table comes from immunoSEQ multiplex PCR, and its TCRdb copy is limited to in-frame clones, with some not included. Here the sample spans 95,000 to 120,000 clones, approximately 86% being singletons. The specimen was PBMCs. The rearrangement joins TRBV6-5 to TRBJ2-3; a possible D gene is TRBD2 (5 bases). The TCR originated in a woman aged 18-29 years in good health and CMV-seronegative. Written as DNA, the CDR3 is TGTGCCAGCAGTTCGGGCGAGGAGGCAGATACGCAGTATTTT. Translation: CASSSGEEADTQYF.